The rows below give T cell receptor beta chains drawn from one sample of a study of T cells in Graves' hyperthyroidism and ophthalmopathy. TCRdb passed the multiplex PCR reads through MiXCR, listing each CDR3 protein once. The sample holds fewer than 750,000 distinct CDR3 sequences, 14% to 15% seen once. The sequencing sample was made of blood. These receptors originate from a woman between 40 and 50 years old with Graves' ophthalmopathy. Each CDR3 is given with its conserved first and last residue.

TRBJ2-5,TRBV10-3,CAISGGKMETQYF
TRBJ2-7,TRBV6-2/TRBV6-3,CASSYRGVAGAYEQYF
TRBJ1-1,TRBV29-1,CSVALANTEAFF
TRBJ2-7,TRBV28,CASSLPARGEQYF
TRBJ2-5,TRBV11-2,CASSFSRSSISGETQYF
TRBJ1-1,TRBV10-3,CAGRGLNTEAFF
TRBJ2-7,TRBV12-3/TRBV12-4,CASSPTETPYEQYF
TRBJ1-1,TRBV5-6,CASIDSTGPNTEAFF
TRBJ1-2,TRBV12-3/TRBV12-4,CASSQTLNGYTF
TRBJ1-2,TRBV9,CASSVDVLPFDGYTF
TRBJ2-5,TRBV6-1,CASSRTPPGENGETQYF
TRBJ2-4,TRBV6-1,CASSEAVRVIQYF
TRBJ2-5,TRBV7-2,CASSLVVGRQETQYF
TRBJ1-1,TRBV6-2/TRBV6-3,CASSYMGPLTEAFF
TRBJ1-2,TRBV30,CASDRTFPHF
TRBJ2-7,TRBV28,CASSLRPYEQHF
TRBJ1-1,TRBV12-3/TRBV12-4,CASSRSGSEAFF
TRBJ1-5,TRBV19,CASTPRNNQPQHF
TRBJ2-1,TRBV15,CATSIETGYNEQFF
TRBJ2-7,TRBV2,CASSPSEYEQYF
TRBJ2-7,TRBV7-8,CASSLVNTYEQYF
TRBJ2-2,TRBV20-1,CSAPGLAGETNTGELFF
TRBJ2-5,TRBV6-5,CANSLLLAGGGETQYF
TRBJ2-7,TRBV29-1,CSVEDPSGSYEQYF
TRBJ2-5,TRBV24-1,CATSDLARGGRGEETQYF
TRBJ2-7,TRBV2,CASSGGRGPYEQYF
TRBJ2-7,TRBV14,CASSHLETPYEQYF
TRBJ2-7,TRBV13,CASSSVPPPGPYEQYF
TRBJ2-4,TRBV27,CASSSIAKNIQYF
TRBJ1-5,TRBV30,CAWSEQTYSNQPQHF
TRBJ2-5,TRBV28,CASSLDRVGETQYF
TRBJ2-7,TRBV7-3,CASSPGTTASYEQYF
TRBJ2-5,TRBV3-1,CASSSGGTETQYF
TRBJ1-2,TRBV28,CASSAQGSYTF
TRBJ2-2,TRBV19,CASIGGPDLGELFF
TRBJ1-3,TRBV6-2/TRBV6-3,CASSSGTSGNTIYF
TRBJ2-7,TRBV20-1,CSARDAGRPYEQYF
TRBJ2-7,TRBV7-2,CASSMVQAEPYEQYF
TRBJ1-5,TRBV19,CASSMNRGGNQPQHF
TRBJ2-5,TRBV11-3,CAGSQTEATQYF
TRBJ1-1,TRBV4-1,CASSQVTSGSGEAFF
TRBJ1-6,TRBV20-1,CSARGEGSPLHF
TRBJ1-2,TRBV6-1,CASSSLPGQGAFGYTF
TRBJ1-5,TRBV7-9,CASSLGVGQGIQPQHF
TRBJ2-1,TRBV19,CASKPLALYNEQFF
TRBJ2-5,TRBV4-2,CASSQDPGTGWETQYF
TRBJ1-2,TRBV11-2,CASSSPIRLYGYTF
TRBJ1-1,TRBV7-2,CASSPRQGGQAFF
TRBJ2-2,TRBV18,CASSPRESTGELFF
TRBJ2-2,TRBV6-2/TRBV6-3,CASSTQREGTGELFF
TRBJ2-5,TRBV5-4,CASSWGGGETQYF
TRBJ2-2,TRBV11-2,CASSLGAGSGELFF
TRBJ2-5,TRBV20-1,CSALTSGEETQYF